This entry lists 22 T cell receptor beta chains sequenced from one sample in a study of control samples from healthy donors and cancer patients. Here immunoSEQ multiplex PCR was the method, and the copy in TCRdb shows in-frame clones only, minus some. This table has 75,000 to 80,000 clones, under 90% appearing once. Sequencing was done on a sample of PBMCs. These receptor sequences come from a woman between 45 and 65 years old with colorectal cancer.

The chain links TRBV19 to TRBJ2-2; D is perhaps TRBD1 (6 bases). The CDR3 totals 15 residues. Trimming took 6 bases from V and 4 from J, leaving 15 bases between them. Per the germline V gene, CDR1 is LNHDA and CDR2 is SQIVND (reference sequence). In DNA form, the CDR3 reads TGTGCCAGTAGCCACCCCTCAGGGGCCACCGGGGAGCTGTTTTTT. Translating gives CASSHPSGATGELFF.

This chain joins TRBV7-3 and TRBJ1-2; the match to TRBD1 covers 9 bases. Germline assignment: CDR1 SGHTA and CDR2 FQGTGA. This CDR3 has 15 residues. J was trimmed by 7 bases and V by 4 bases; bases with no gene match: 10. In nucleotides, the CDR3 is TGTGCCAGCAGCTCTCAGACAGGGGGAATTGGTGGCTACACCTTC. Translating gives CASSSQTGGIGGYTF.

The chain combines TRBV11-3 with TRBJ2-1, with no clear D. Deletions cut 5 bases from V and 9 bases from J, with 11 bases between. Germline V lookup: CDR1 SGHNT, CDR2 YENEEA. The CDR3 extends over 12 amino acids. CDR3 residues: CASSRVMGEQFF. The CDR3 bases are TGTGCCAGCAGCCGAGTCATGGGTGAGCAGTTCTTC.

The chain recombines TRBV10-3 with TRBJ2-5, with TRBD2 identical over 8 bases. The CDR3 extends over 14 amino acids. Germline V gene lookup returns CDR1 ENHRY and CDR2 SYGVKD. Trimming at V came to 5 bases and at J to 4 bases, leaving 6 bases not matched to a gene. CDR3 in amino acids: CAISTGTRGETQYF. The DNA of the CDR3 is TGTGCCATCAGTACCGGGACTAGAGGAGAGACCCAGTACTTC.

The CDR3 DNA reads as TGTGCCAGCAGCTTGGCGGGCCGGGTGGCGCGCCATGAGCAGTTCTTC. It translates to CASSLAGRVARHEQFF. This chain uses TRBV5-4 with TRBJ2-1; no reliable D call. The ends were cut back, 0 bases at V and 8 bases at J, with 18 bases in the middle. Per the germline V gene, CDR1 is SGHNT and CDR2 is YYREEE (reference sequence). CDR3 length: 16 amino acids.

CDR3 bases: TGTGCCAGCAGCTCAAGACTAGCGGGGGCCCAAGAGACCCAGTACTTC. Translated: CASSSRLAGAQETQYF. The chain combines TRBV5-6 with TRBJ2-5; 12 bases agree with TRBD2. Germline V gene lookup returns CDR1 SGHDT and CDR2 YYEEEE. The CDR3 spans 16 residues. With 3 bases clipped from V and 1 base from J, the junction kept 4 bases outside the gene matches. Supplemented by reference TRBV5-6 and TRBJ2-5, the full variable domain reads DAGVTQSPTHLIKTRGQQVTLRCSPKSGHDTVSWYQQALGQGPQFIFQYYEEEERQRGNFPDRFSGHQFPNYSSELNVNALLLGDSALYLCASSSRLAGAQETQYFGPGTRLLVL.

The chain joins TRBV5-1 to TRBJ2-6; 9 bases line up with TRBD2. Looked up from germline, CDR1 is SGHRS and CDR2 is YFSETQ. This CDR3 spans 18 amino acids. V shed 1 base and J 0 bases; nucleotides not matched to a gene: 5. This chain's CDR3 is CASSLYPGLASGANVLTF. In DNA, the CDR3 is TGCGCCAGCAGCTTGTACCCGGGACTAGCCTCTGGGGCCAACGTCCTGACTTTC.

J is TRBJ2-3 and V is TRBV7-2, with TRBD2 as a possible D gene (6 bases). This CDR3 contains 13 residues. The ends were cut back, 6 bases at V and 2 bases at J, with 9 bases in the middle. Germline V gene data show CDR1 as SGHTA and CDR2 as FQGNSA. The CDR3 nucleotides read TGTGCCAGCAGATGGGACTCCACAGATACGCAGTATTTT. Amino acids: CASRWDSTDTQYF.

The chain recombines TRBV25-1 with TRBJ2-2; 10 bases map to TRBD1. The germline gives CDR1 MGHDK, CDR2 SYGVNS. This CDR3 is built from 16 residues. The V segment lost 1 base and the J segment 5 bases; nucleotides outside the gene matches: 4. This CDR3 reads CASSESPGQGTGELFF. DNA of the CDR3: TGTGCCAGCAGTGAATCCCCGGGACAGGGGACCGGGGAGCTGTTTTTT.

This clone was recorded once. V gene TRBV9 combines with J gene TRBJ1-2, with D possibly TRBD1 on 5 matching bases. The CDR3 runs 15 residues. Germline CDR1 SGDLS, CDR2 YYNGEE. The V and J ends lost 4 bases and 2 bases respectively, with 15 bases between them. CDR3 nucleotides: TGTGCCAGCAGCCCCGGGGGGGGTCAGAACTATGGCTACACCTTC. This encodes CASSPGGGQNYGYTF.

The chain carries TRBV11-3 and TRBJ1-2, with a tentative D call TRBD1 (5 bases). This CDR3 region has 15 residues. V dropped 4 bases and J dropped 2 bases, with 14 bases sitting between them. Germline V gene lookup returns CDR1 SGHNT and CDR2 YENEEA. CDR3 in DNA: TGTGCCAGCAGCTCAGCATCGCACAGGAACTATGGCTACACCTTC. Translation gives CASSSASHRNYGYTF.

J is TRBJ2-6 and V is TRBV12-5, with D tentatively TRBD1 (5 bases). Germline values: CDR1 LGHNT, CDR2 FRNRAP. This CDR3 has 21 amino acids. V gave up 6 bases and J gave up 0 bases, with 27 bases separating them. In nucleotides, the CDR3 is TGTGCTAGTGGGGCGACAGAGGCCATGAGCCTTACGGTCTCTGGGGCCAACGTCCTGACTTTC. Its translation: CASGATEAMSLTVSGANVLTF.

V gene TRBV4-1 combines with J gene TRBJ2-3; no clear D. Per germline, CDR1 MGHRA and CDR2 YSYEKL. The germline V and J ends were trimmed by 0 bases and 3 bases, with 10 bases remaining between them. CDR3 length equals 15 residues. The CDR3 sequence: CASSQDSHNTDTQYF. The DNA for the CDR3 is TGCGCCAGCAGCCAAGATTCTCACAATACAGATACGCAGTATTTT.

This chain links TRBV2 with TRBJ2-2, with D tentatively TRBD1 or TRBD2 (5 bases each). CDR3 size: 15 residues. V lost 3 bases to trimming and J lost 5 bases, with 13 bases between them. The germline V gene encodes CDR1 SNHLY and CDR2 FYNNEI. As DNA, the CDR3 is TGTGCCAGCAGTGAGGGTTGGGGGTGGACCGGGGAGCTGTTTTTT. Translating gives CASSEGWGWTGELFF.

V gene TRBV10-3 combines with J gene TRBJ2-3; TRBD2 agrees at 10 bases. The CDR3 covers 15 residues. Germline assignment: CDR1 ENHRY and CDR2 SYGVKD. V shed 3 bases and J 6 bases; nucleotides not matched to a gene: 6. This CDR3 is CAISEVGLATDTQYF. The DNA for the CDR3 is TGTGCCATCAGTGAAGTGGGACTAGCGACGGATACGCAGTATTTT.

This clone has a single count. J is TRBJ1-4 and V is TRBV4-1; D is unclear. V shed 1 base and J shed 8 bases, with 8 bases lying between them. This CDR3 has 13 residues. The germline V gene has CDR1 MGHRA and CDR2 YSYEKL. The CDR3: CASSQGFGEKLFF. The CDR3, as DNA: TGCGCCAGCAGCCAAGGGTTTGGGGAAAAACTGTTTTTT.

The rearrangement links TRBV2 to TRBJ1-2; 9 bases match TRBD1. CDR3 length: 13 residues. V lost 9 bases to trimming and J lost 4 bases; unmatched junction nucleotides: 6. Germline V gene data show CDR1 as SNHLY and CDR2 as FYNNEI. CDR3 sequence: CASGTGGFYGYTF. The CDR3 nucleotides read TGTGCCAGTGGAACAGGGGGCTTCTATGGCTACACCTTC. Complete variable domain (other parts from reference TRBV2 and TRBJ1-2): EPEVTQTPSHQVTQMGQEVILRCVPISNHLYFYWYRQILGQKVEFLVSFYNNEISEKSEIFDDQFSVERPDGSNFTLKIRSTKLEDSAMYFCASGTGGFYGYTFGSGTRLTVV.

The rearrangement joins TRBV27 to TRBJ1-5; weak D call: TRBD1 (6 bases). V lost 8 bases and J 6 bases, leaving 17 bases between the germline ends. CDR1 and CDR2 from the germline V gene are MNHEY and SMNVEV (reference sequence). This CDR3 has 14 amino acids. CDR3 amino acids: CASSRGGSVQPQHF. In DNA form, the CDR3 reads TGTGCCAGCTCCCGAGGGGGAAGTGTTCAGCCCCAGCATTTT.

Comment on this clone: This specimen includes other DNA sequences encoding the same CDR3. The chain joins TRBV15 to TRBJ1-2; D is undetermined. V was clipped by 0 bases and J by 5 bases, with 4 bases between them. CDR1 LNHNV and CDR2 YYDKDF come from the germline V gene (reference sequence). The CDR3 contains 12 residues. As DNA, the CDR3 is TGTGCCACCAGCAGAGATTCGTATGGCTACACCTTC. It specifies CATSRDSYGYTF.

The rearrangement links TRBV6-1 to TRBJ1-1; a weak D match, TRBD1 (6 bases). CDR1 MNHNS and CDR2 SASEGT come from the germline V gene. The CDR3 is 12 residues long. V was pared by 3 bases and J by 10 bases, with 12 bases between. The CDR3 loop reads CASSESRGAAFF. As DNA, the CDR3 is TGTGCCAGCAGTGAGAGTCGGGGGGCAGCTTTCTTT.

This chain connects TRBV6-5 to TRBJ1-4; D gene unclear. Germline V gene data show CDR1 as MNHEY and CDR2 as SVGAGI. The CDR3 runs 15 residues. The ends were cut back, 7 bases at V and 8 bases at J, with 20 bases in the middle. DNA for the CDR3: TGTGCCAGCACCCCCGGAAGAGGTTTAGGCGAAAAACTGTTTTTT. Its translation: CASTPGRGLGEKLFF.

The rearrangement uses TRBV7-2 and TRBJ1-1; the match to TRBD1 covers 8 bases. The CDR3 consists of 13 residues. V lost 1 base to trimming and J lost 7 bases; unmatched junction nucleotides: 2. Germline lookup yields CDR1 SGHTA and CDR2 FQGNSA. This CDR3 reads CASSLVTGGEAFF. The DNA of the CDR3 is TGTGCCAGCAGCTTAGTTACAGGGGGTGAAGCTTTCTTT.